Listed here are 6 T cell receptor beta chains from one sample, sequenced in a study of cytomegalovirus exposure and HLA in healthy donors (dated by TCRdb to 2016 to 2017). The library was produced with the immunoSEQ multiplex PCR assay. The source is immuneACCESS, and TCRdb retained only in-frame sequences with V and J called. Part of the clones is not carried over; for the studies checked, unresolved V genes explain less than half of this, and the remainder is unexplained. For this sample the table gives approximately 170,000 clones, of which 75% to 90% were detected only once. Together, the top ten hold roughly 15% of the sample. Sequenced material: PBMCs. These receptors all come from a man in his late teens or twenties in good health and CMV-seropositive.

The V call is TRBV20-1, the J call TRBJ1-1; D not certain. The V gene lost 6 bases and the J gene lost 7 bases, with 9 bases spanning the gap. The CDR3 runs to 10 residues. From germline, CDR1 is DFQATT and CDR2 SNEGSKA (reference sequence). The CDR3 nucleotides read TGCAGTGCCTTCGGAGGTGAAGCTTTCTTT. It is translated as CSAFGGEAFF.

This clone appeared a single time. The chain is built from TRBV4-1 and TRBJ2-3, with TRBD1 matching over 7 bases. With 4 bases clipped from V and 0 bases from J, the junction kept 4 bases outside the gene matches. CDR1 is MGHRA, CDR2 YSYEKL, per germline. CDR3 size: 15 residues. The CDR3 nucleotides are TGCGCCAGCAGCCTGAGACAGGGTAGCACAGATACGCAGTATTTT. This codes for CASSLRQGSTDTQYF.

The chain links TRBV6-4 to TRBJ2-3; 10 bases agree with TRBD2. The CDR3 covers 15 residues. CDR1 and CDR2 from the germline V gene are MRHNA and SNTAGT. Losses at the gene ends were 5 bases for V and 4 bases for J; bases not matched to a gene: 6. The chain's CDR3 is CASSFLAGGADTQYF. The CDR3 nucleotides read TGTGCCAGCAGTTTCTTAGCGGGAGGAGCAGATACGCAGTATTTT.

This clone was observed a handful of times. CDR3 sequence reads: CASSQGLAVKETQYF. The CDR3 nucleotides are TGCGCCAGCAGCCAAGGACTAGCGGTCAAAGAGACCCAGTACTTC. The gene calls are TRBV4-1 and TRBJ2-5, with TRBD2 identical over 9 bases. Germline CDR1 is MGHRA and CDR2 is YSYEKL. The V segment lost 1 base and the J segment 3 bases; nucleotides outside the gene matches: 3. There are 15 residues in the CDR3.

In the case of this clone: The same CDR3 is also encoded by other DNA sequences in this sample. The chain combines TRBV5-1 with TRBJ2-7, with TRBD1 identical over 7 bases. This CDR3 is built from 14 residues. The V and J ends lost 0 bases and 2 bases, in that order; junction bases with no gene match: 2. CDR1 and CDR2 (germline): SGHRS, YFSETQ. CDR3 protein: CASSLGQGAYEQYF. The CDR3, as DNA: TGCGCCAGCAGCTTGGGACAGGGAGCCTACGAGCAGTACTTC.

This chain connects TRBV9 to TRBJ1-3; maybe TRBD1 (5 bases). Germline CDR1 is SGDLS and CDR2 is YYNGEE. The CDR3 contains 15 residues. Trimming took off 0 bases at V and 2 bases at J, with 9 bases between the two ends. The CDR3 reads CASSVAGWPGNTIYF. CDR3 in DNA: TGTGCCAGCAGCGTAGCAGGGTGGCCTGGAAACACCATATATTTT.